Below are 15 T cell receptor beta chains sequenced from a single sample in a study of blood T cell repertoires in COVID-19. Libraries were prepared by immunoSEQ multiplex PCR; TCRdb keeps only in-frame clonotypes and omits some of them. The sample has nearly 200,000 clones, 86% seen once. The sample was peripheral blood. These receptor sequences come from a woman between 65 and 79 years old with acute or convalescent COVID-19.

The chain has TRBV3-1 (or the pseudogene TRBV3-2) and TRBJ2-7, with TRBD2 matching over 8 bases. Per germline, CDR1 LGHDT and CDR2 YNNKEL (reference sequence). The length of the CDR3 is 15 residues. Trimming cost V 4 bases and J 0 bases; bases outside gene matches: 5. The CDR3 loop reads CASSPRLASSYEQYF. The CDR3 nucleotides are TGTGCCAGCAGCCCGCGACTAGCGTCCTCCTACGAGCAGTACTTC.

This rearrangement joins TRBV5-6 to TRBJ1-3; 7 positions match TRBD1. V lost 2 bases and J lost 4; bases outside the gene matches: 9. The CDR3 totals 16 residues. In germline, CDR1 is SGHDT, CDR2 YYEEEE. The CDR3: CASSFFEGATGNTIYF. In DNA form, the CDR3 reads TGTGCCAGCAGCTTTTTTGAGGGGGCGACAGGAAACACCATATATTTT.

The gene calls are TRBV18 and TRBJ1-4, with D tentatively TRBD1 (5 bases). CDR3 size: 14 residues. V lost 4 bases and J 5 bases, leaving 11 bases between the germline ends. Germline assignment: CDR1 KGHSH and CDR2 LQKENI. CDR3 DNA: TGTGCCAGCTCACTGGGACTACAAAATGAAAAACTGTTTTTT. Translated, it gives CASSLGLQNEKLFF.

This clone was found a few times. The chain combines TRBV7-8 with TRBJ1-5; possible D gene TRBD1, 5 bases. V was trimmed by 2 bases and J by 2 bases, leaving 13 bases between them. CDR1 is SGHVS, CDR2 FQNEAQ, per germline. There are 16 residues in the CDR3. This CDR3 reads CASSLQTVGGNQPQHF. CDR3 nucleotides: TGTGCCAGCAGCTTACAGACAGTAGGAGGCAATCAGCCCCAGCATTTT.

The V and J genes are TRBV11-2 and TRBJ2-1; 9 bases match TRBD1. This CDR3 spans 19 amino acids. The V segment lost 2 bases and the J segment 6 bases; nucleotides outside the gene matches: 17. Germline V lookup: CDR1 SGHAT, CDR2 FQNNGV. The chain's CDR3 is CASSLKGAAGTGFINEQFF. The CDR3 DNA reads as TGTGCCAGCAGCTTAAAAGGGGCGGCCGGGACAGGGTTTATCAATGAGCAGTTCTTC.

This clone came up a few times. The sample holds other DNA sequences that translate to the same CDR3. The chain links TRBV7-3 to TRBJ1-1; TRBD1 might be the D (5 bases). Germline V CDR1 and CDR2: SGHTA, FQGTGA. The CDR3 is made up of 13 amino acids. With 2 bases removed from V and 4 bases from J, the gap between germline ends came to 8 bases. Here the CDR3 reads CASSLQGGTEAFF. The CDR3 DNA reads TGTGCCAGCAGCTTACAGGGCGGCACTGAAGCTTTCTTT.

CDR3 nucleotide sequence: TGTGCCACCAGCGCGGGGAGTGGGCCATATGGCTACACCTTC. Translating gives CATSAGSGPYGYTF. The genes are TRBV15 and TRBJ1-2, with no clear D. Germline CDR1 reads LNHNV; CDR2 reads YYDKDF (reference sequence). The CDR3 extends over 14 amino acids. V was shortened by 5 bases and J by 5 bases, with 15 bases between the two germline ends.

V and J are TRBV2 and TRBJ2-7; D might be TRBD1 (5 bases). The CDR3 has 13 residues. The V and J ends lost 5 bases and 4 bases respectively, with 12 bases between them. CDR1 is SNHLY, CDR2 FYNNEI, per germline. The CDR3 protein is CASSIGHLYEQYF. The CDR3 nucleotides are TGTGCCAGCAGTATCGGACATCTTTACGAGCAGTACTTC.

V is TRBV9 and J is TRBJ2-5, with D tentatively TRBD1 (6 bases). Trimming stripped 3 bases from V and 4 bases from J, with 13 bases between. From germline, CDR1 is SGDLS and CDR2 YYNGEE. The CDR3 extends over 14 amino acids. The DNA of the CDR3 is TGTGCCAGCAGCGCCCCTGGGGGCTTAGAGACCCAGTACTTC. This encodes CASSAPGGLETQYF.

The rearrangement joins TRBV18 to TRBJ1-4; D is possibly TRBD1 (5 bases). CDR1 KGHSH and CDR2 LQKENI come from the germline V gene. The CDR3 consists of 14 residues. V was cut by 6 bases and J by 7 bases, with 15 bases left in between. The CDR3 here is CASSRTLGGEKLFF. CDR3 sequence (DNA): TGTGCCAGCTCTCGGACCCTCGGGGGTGAAAAACTGTTTTTT.

This chain links TRBV27 with TRBJ1-2; D may be TRBD1 (5 bases). Germline assignment: CDR1 MNHEY and CDR2 SMNVEV (reference sequence). The CDR3 loop spans 14 amino acids. The V gene lost 6 bases and the J gene lost 1 base, with 12 bases spanning the gap. DNA for the CDR3: TGTGCCAGCAGGCCATGGGGGGATAACTATGGCTACACCTTC. It is translated as CASRPWGDNYGYTF.

The rearrangement joins TRBV3-1 (or the pseudogene TRBV3-2) to TRBJ2-5; possibly TRBD2 for D (6 bases). Germline-derived CDR1 and CDR2 are LGHDT and YNNKEL (reference sequence). The CDR3 has 15 residues. V was clipped by 0 bases and J by 4 bases, with 12 bases between them. CDR3 nucleotide sequence: TGTGCCAGCAGCCAAGATGTACTAGCTCGAGAGACCCAGTACTTC. It translates to CASSQDVLARETQYF.

The rearrangement uses TRBV11-3 and TRBJ2-4, with D maybe TRBD2 (7 bases). The CDR3 totals 13 residues. V was pared by 3 bases and J by 7 bases, with 10 bases between. Per the germline V gene, CDR1 is SGHNT and CDR2 is YENEEA. CDR3 loop: CASSLGGLNIQYF. DNA of the CDR3: TGTGCCAGCAGCTTGGGGGGGCTGAACATTCAGTACTTC.

V gene TRBV6-5 combines with J gene TRBJ2-2; D gene unclear. The CDR3 is 15 amino acids. With 5 bases removed from V and 7 bases from J, the gap between germline ends came to 17 bases. The germline V gene has CDR1 MNHEY and CDR2 SVGAGI. In DNA, the CDR3 is TGTGCCAGCAGTCTTGCCCCCGGATCTAGCGGGGAGCTGTTTTTT. Translated: CASSLAPGSSGELFF.

The V call is TRBV5-5, the J call TRBJ2-5; D perhaps matches TRBD1 (6 bases). V was clipped by 3 bases and J by 2 bases, with 11 bases between them. CDR1 and CDR2 (germline): SGHKS, YYEKEE (reference sequence). This CDR3 is built from 14 residues. CDR3 nucleotides: TGTGCCAGCAGCTATTGGGGGCCACAAGAGACCCAGTACTTC. Translating it yields CASSYWGPQETQYF.